The present T cell receptor beta chain was sequenced within a study of neurological immune-mediated disorders (dated by TCRdb to between 2018 and 2021). Looking at the study overall: Peripheral blood TCR-beta repertoires from patients with HTLV-I-associated myelopathy (HAM/TSP), patients with multiple sclerosis, and healthy controls were compared in the study using UMI-based sequencing. Longitudinal samples, technical triplicates and paired sorted CD4+ and CD8+ T-cell subsets, alongside PBMC samples, were included among the approximately 110 TCR-beta libraries. Of the 68 subjects in the cohort, some 14 were HAM/TSP patients, about 34 were multiple sclerosis patients, and about 20 were healthy controls.

The healthy controls were volunteers from a blood bank in Maryland, USA. Unsorted PBMC libraries were generated from 2 million PBMCs stored in RNAlater at -80 °C until RNA extraction. Peripheral blood underwent Ficoll-Hypaque density gradient centrifugation to isolate PBMCs, which were then cryopreserved in liquid nitrogen. cDNA was synthesized by template-switch 5'RACE using a primer with a 10-nucleotide random unique molecular identifier that tagged each TCR transcript. Every sequencing run covered 15-18 subjects and yielded more than 160 million TCR-beta sequences. Total RNA was extracted with the RNeasy kit. The KAPA Real-time Library Amplification kit was used to amplify TCR-beta VDJ regions with primers for the TCR constant region and the 5'RACE anchor. A first PCR added sample indexes and Illumina adaptors, and a second PCR then raised library yield. After Ampure bead purification, the roughly 650 bp TCR product was size-selected on a 2% E-gel SizeSelection system. Before pooling, library quality was assessed on a Bioanalyzer, concentration was determined with Qubit, and library quantification was performed with the Kapa Library Quantification kit. Paired-end 2 x 150 bp sequencing of the libraries was performed on an Illumina HiSeq 2500. To increase sequence diversity, roughly 24-32% phiX was spiked into each library pool. Per the authors' processing: The UMI-based MiGEC pipeline processed quality-filtered reads and removed over 80% of raw TCR sequences during error correction. VDJ genes were aligned to IMGT germline references, and each clonotype was defined by a unique CDR3 amino acid sequence together with V-J genes. Clonal expansion, Shannon diversity and CDR3 relatedness were evaluated with VDJtools (CalcPairwiseDistances, ClusterSamples), while phylogenetic trees were built in CLCbio workbench. Using coefficient-of-variation modelling across technical triplicates, the study counted a clone as expanded if it had at least 8 unique UMIs. TCRdb redid the processing of the public reads, applying fastp at Q25 and MiXCR, and retained in-frame beta chains. For every CDR3 protein sequence, its rows merge into one entry that carries the most common genes and DNA. Here the V and J calls rest on TCRdb's processing, not on the authors' analysis. In all, the sample holds 60,000 or so distinct CDR3 sequences, and over 9.5% of those were seen once. Of the sample, 1.8% falls within the top ten clones.

Summary of the overall study and its limitations: No identical CDR3 amino acid sequences were found to be shared among expanded clones across subjects, suggesting that TCR-beta repertoires were private in all groups. The highest TCR clonal expansion was observed in HAM/TSP patients, whereas the lowest was observed in MS patients, even when compared with healthy controls.

This clonotype was picked up many times. No antigen is known for it. Qualities for individual bases were not recorded, and no much larger clone is one base off. Sequences LGHDT (CDR1) and YNNKEL (CDR2) are obtained from the germline V gene (reference sequence). The CDR3 measures 16 amino acids from cysteine to phenylalanine. Only the CDR3 DNA stays, 48 bases, in frame from base 1. Here V drops 1 base and J drops 1 base, and the junction holds 3 bases not matched to any gene. Input material: PBMCs. This clonotype was obtained from a man between 60 and 70 years old in good health. The chain was built from TRBV3-1 and TRBJ2-3, and 9 junctional nucleotides match TRBD2. The DNA sequence is as follows: TGTGCCAGCAGCCAAGCTCTAGCGGGGTGCACAGATACGCAGTATTTT. Its coded protein is CASSQALAGCTDTQYF.